The rows below give T cell receptor beta chains drawn from one sample of a study of T cells in Graves' hyperthyroidism and ophthalmopathy. From the multiplex PCR reads, TCRdb called clonotypes with MiXCR, one entry per CDR3 protein. This sample carries around 600,000 distinct CDR3 sequences, approximately 14% of them seen once, and the ten largest clones take under 7.5%. Source material: blood. Source of these receptors: a woman in her 30s with Graves' hyperthyroidism. The CDR3 runs from the conserved cysteine through the conserved F or W. D genes are given only for firm matches. Some rows mark clone size as missing; the rest say once, few, many or name a class of expanded clone.

d_call | clone_size | j_call | v_call | cdr3_nt | cdr3_aa
TRBD2 | many | TRBJ2-3 | TRBV7-2 | TGTGCCAGCAGCCTAACCCCGGGACTAGGCACAGATACGCAGTATTTT | CASSLTPGLGTDTQYF
- | - | TRBJ2-2 | TRBV4-1 | TGCGCCAGCAGCCAAGGCATACTGACCGGGGAGCTGTTTTTT | CASSQGILTGELFF
- | few | TRBJ2-3 | TRBV4-1 | TGCGCCAGCCGAGGGGCTAGCACAGATACGCAGTATTTT | CASRGASTDTQYF
TRBD1 | many | TRBJ2-7 | TRBV7-3 | TGTGCCAGCAGCCCTATCCCTACCGACCGGGACAGGGCAGGAGGCTACGAGCAGTACTTC | CASSPIPTDRDRAGGYEQYF
- | - | TRBJ1-4 | TRBV14 | TGTGCCAGCAGCCAAATCATCAGCTGGGGAGAAGCAACTAATGAAAAACTGTTTTTT | CASSQIISWGEATNEKLFF
TRBD2 | many | TRBJ2-7 | TRBV7-9 | TGTGCCAGCAGCTCGAATAGCGGGAGGACTTACGAGCAGTACTTC | CASSSNSGRTYEQYF
TRBD1 | many | TRBJ2-5 | TRBV10-3 | TGTGCCACGCAAACAAGGACAGGGCAAGAGACCCAGTACTTC | CATQTRTGQETQYF
- | many | TRBJ2-5 | TRBV7-2 | TGTGCCAGCAGCGGTAACCTTCGAGAGACCCAGTACTTC | CASSGNLRETQYF
- | - | TRBJ2-1 | TRBV19 | TGTGCCAGTAGGGACGGGACTTACCTCTACAATGAGCAGTTCTTC | CASRDGTYLYNEQFF
TRBD2 | many | TRBJ2-4 | TRBV7-9 | TGTGCCAGCAGCTTAGAGCGGGGTATCCTAGCCAAAAACATTCAGTACTTC | CASSLERGILAKNIQYF
TRBD1 | many | TRBJ2-7 | TRBV7-2 | TGTGCCAGCAGACAGGGGATCTACGAGCAGTACTTC | CASRQGIYEQYF
TRBD1 | many | TRBJ2-7 | TRBV27 | TGTGCCAGCAGCTCCGGGACAGGGGGCCCCTACGAGCAGTACTTC | CASSSGTGGPYEQYF
- | many | TRBJ2-2 | TRBV5-1 | TGCGCCAGCAGCCCCGGACTAAACCAGAACACCGGGGAGCTGTTTTTT | CASSPGLNQNTGELFF
TRBD1 | - | TRBJ1-5 | TRBV27 | TGTGCCAGCAGGGGACAGCATGGGGGGTATTTT | CASRGQHGGYF
- | many | TRBJ1-1 | TRBV18 | TGTGCCAGCTCACCCGAGCGGAGAAGGAACACTGAAGCTTTCTTT | CASSPERRRNTEAFF
- | - | TRBJ2-7 | TRBV4-3 | TGCGCCAGCAGCCTAAATTCTCCGGGATTCGGCTACGAGCAGTACTTC | CASSLNSPGFGYEQYF
- | many | TRBJ2-7 | TRBV7-8 | TGTGCCAGCAGCTCCGACGAGAACTACGAGCAGTACTTC | CASSSDENYEQYF
TRBD1 | many | TRBJ2-2 | TRBV30 | TGTGCCTGGAGCCGGACAGGGGGTGCGAACACCGGGGAGCTGTTTTTT | CAWSRTGGANTGELFF
- | many | TRBJ2-7 | TRBV29-1 | TGCAGCGTTGAATTAGGGGACTACGAGCAGTACTTC | CSVELGDYEQYF
- | - | TRBJ2-7 | TRBV4-2 | TGTGCCAGCAGCCAAGGGGCCCCCTACGAGCAGTACTTC | CASSQGAPYEQYF
- | - | TRBJ2-5 | TRBV5-4 | TGTGCCAGCAGCTTGGAGGGCCTACAAGAGACCCAGTACTTC | CASSLEGLQETQYF
- | many | TRBJ2-7 | TRBV7-2 | TGTGCCAGCAGCTACGACACACAAACCTACGAGCAGTACTTC | CASSYDTQTYEQYF
TRBD2 | many | TRBJ2-3 | TRBV7-9 | TGTGCCAGCAGATCGGGACTAGCGGGAGTACTAGTTACGCAGTATTTT | CASRSGLAGVLVTQYF
TRBD2 | - | TRBJ2-1 | TRBV7-9 | TGTGCCAGCAGACCCAGGGAGGGCAGCTCCTACAATGAGCAGTTCTTC | CASRPREGSSYNEQFF
- | many | TRBJ1-2 | TRBV12-3/TRBV12-4 | TGTGCCAGCCAATTTAGGGGGGCCCACCGAGGCTACACCTTC | CASQFRGAHRGYTF
TRBD2 | few | TRBJ2-1 | TRBV3-1 | TGTGCCAGCAGCCAAGTACTTAAGCGGGAGGACTCCTACAATGAGCAGTTCTTC | CASSQVLKREDSYNEQFF
TRBD1 | many | TRBJ1-6 | TRBV7-2 | TGTGCCAGCAGCCCACGGGACAGGGCTCAGTATTCACCCCTCCACTTT | CASSPRDRAQYSPLHF
- | - | TRBJ2-7 | TRBV10-2 | TGCGCCAGCAGTGAGTCTGGCCAGCTGGGGGAGCAGTACTTC | CASSESGQLGEQYF
- | - | TRBJ2-3 | TRBV15 | TGTGCCACCAGCAGTTTGGCGGAGAGCACAGATACGCAGTATTTT | CATSSLAESTDTQYF
- | - | TRBJ2-1 | TRBV11-2 | TGTGCCAGCAGCTTTCGCGGGGCCAATGAGCAGTTCTTC | CASSFRGANEQFF
- | many | TRBJ1-4 | TRBV12-3/TRBV12-4 | TGTGCCAGCAGCCCCGTAGGGGGGGATAATGAAAAACTGTTTTTT | CASSPVGGDNEKLFF
TRBD1 | - | TRBJ2-7 | TRBV12-3/TRBV12-4 | TGTGCCAGCAGTCCGGAACCGGACAGGGACTACGAGCAGTACTTC | CASSPEPDRDYEQYF
- | few | TRBJ2-5 | TRBV5-1 | TGCGCCAGCAGCTTTTGGCTTCAAGAGACCCAGTACTTC | CASSFWLQETQYF
- | many | TRBJ1-6 | TRBV3-1 | TGTGCCAGCAGCCAAGAGTTCTCCTCTCTTTATAATTCACCCCTCCACTTT | CASSQEFSSLYNSPLHF
TRBD2 | few | TRBJ2-1 | TRBV4-2 | TGTGCCAGCAGCCTCACGACTAGCGGGCCCTACAATGAGCAGTTCTTC | CASSLTTSGPYNEQFF
- | few | TRBJ2-2 | TRBV20-1 | TGCAGTGCTGGGGGTCAGGGCACCGGGGAGCTGTTTTTT | CSAGGQGTGELFF
- | - | TRBJ2-2 | TRBV6-1 | TGTGCCAGCAGTTTCTCCGTCGACCGATCCTGGGGGACCGGGGAGCTGTTTTTT | CASSFSVDRSWGTGELFF
TRBD2 | many | TRBJ2-1 | TRBV5-1 | TGCGCCAGCAGGGGTCTAGCGGGATCCCATGAGCAGTTCTTC | CASRGLAGSHEQFF
- | many | TRBJ1-5 | TRBV6-1 | TGTGCCACCCTAGTCCCACCCGGGACAAATAGCAATCAGCCCCAGCATTTT | CATLVPPGTNSNQPQHF
TRBD2 | many | TRBJ2-1 | TRBV27 | TGTGCCAGCAGGGTTGGACTAGCGGGAGTCTACAATGAGCAGTTCTTC | CASRVGLAGVYNEQFF
TRBD1 | many | TRBJ1-2 | TRBV20-1 | TGCAGTGCTAAAGGACAGGACTATGGCTACACCTTC | CSAKGQDYGYTF
- | - | TRBJ2-7 | TRBV7-3 | TGTGCCAGCAGCTCGGTGGGGGCACGAGACGAGCAGTACTTC | CASSSVGARDEQYF
- | many | TRBJ2-1 | TRBV12-3/TRBV12-4 | TGTGCCAGCAAGGAGTCTAGCCTTCTAGATGAGCAGTTCTTC | CASKESSLLDEQFF
TRBD1 | - | TRBJ1-3 | TRBV7-2 | TGTGCCAGCAGCTTAGCCTCAGGGACAGGCTCTGGAAACACCATATATTTT | CASSLASGTGSGNTIYF
- | many | TRBJ2-7 | TRBV28 | TGTGCCAGCGGGGGTAACTACGAGCAGTACTTC | CASGGNYEQYF
- | many | TRBJ2-7 | TRBV29-1 | TGCAGCGTATCGGGATCGACCTACGAGCAGTACTTC | CSVSGSTYEQYF
- | many | TRBJ1-1 | TRBV27 | TGTGCCAGCAGTTGGGGGGGGATGAACACTGAAGCTTTCTTT | CASSWGGMNTEAFF
- | many | TRBJ2-1 | TRBV5-1 | TGCGCCAGCAGCTTGGGGCTAGGCAATGAGCAGTTCTTC | CASSLGLGNEQFF
- | many | TRBJ1-1 | TRBV30 | TGTGCCTGGAGTATCCAGGCCCGCACTGAAGCTTTCTTT | CAWSIQARTEAFF
TRBD2 | many | TRBJ2-7 | TRBV20-1 | TGCAGTGCTAACCGCGGGGGGCCCTACGAGCAGTACTTC | CSANRGGPYEQYF
TRBD1 | few | TRBJ2-7 | TRBV29-1 | TGCAGCGTTGAAGATCAGGGGGCAAGGGGGGACGAGCAGTACTTC | CSVEDQGARGDEQYF
- | few | TRBJ2-1 | TRBV25-1 | TGTGCCAGCAGTTCTCTCGGCGCGGGGAATGAGCAGTTCTTC | CASSSLGAGNEQFF
- | few | TRBJ1-4 | TRBV5-1 | TGCGCCAGCAGCTTGGTTCCCGCAACTAATGAAAAACTGTTTTTT | CASSLVPATNEKLFF
- | many | TRBJ2-5 | TRBV6-1 | TGTGCCAGCAGTGACCGGGACCGCCAAGAGACCCAGTACTTC | CASSDRDRQETQYF
TRBD1 | many | TRBJ2-6 | TRBV6-2/TRBV6-3 | TGTGCCAGCAGCCACTCTGGCGGACAGGGGCACTCTGGGGCCAACGTCCTGACTTTC | CASSHSGGQGHSGANVLTF
- | - | TRBJ2-7 | TRBV5-1 | TGCGCCAGCAGCTGGGTGGCAGACAGTTCCTACGAGCAGTACTTC | CASSWVADSSYEQYF
- | many | TRBJ1-1 | TRBV28 | TGTGCCAGCAGTCTTCCCCAATATGTGAACACTGAAGCTTTCTTT | CASSLPQYVNTEAFF
TRBD2 | many | TRBJ2-2 | TRBV10-3 | TGTGCCGCCAAATGGACTAGCGGGAACACCGGGGAGCTGTTTTTT | CAAKWTSGNTGELFF